This paragraph covers one T cell receptor (beta chain) sequence. Its antigen is not yet known. No clone much larger than this one lies a single base away; base qualities are absent. These data originate in a study of CD8 T cells in Susac syndrome (dated by TCRdb to between 2019 and 2020). General notes on the study: Whether CD8+ T cell activation and differentiation in Susac syndrome was antigen driven was tested using repertoire sequencing. CD8+ T cell repertoire clonality was compared between 12 healthy donors, approximately 14 Susac syndrome patients and 15 multiple sclerosis patients.

What the research found in general, with its limitations: The number of individuals in the TCR sequencing and HLA analysis was recognized as being relatively small.

Counted from cysteine to phenylalanine, this CDR3 has 14 amino acids. Kept here is only the CDR3 DNA, which spans 42 bases and is read in frame from base 1. Reading the germline V gene gives CDR1 SGHTA and CDR2 FQGTGA. Trimming removed 5 bases from V and 4 bases from J, leaving 14 bases between the germline ends. Peripheral blood CD8+ and CD4+ T cells from healthy donors, Susac syndrome patients and multiple sclerosis patients were profiled by high-throughput TCR beta sequencing. Healthy donors were age- and sex-matched controls. Bulk CD8+ and CD4+ T cells were purified by magnetic negative isolation, whereas CD8+ TEMRA cells were enriched by FACS. Blood was drawn into EDTA tubes, processed within 24 hours, and PBMCs were isolated by density gradient centrifugation. PBMCs intended for TCR sequencing were frozen in liquid nitrogen and were later thawed in a 37 degrees C water bath. The sorted or isolated CD4+, CD8+ and CD8+ TEMRA cells reached a purity of at least 90%.

RNA was extracted using the RNeasy kit, and about 0.45 to 1 ug of the RNA was reverse transcribed with random hexamers. The immunoSEQ multiplex PCR assay, which covers 54 Vbeta and 13 Jbeta segments, was used to amplify TCR beta CDR3 regions. To correct PCR amplification bias, a synthetic template baseline was used for both primer optimization and computational correction. The source study handled its data this way. Reads were assigned to V, D and J genes according to IMGT and analyzed in immunoSEQ Analyzer, with only productive sequences retained. Clonality was calculated as one minus the Shannon entropy normalized by log2 of the number of productive unique sequences. For each patient and control, public and private clones were evaluated among the 100 most prevalent clones. Clones were defined as Susac-specific if absent from the healthy and MS cohorts, from 900 to 1,300 published viral clones and from other ImmuneACCESS disease sequences. TCRdb itself trimmed the public reads at Q25 with fastp, ran MiXCR and retained productive beta chains. Rows merge per CDR3 protein into single entries with the most common DNA and genes. The V and J calls were not made by the authors but by TCRdb's processing. The sample has tens of thousands of distinct CDR3 sequences on record, around 94% of them singletons. Together, the top ten hold roughly 0.26% of the sample.

Sequencing was performed on CD8+ T cells from PBMCs. The chain is assembled from TRBV7-3 and TRBJ2-5; a tentative D match to TRBD1 spans 6 bases. This TCR was recovered from a human donor in good health. Here is the DNA: TGTGCCAGCAGCCAGACAGGACTGCCAGAGACCCAGTACTTC. Its protein product is CASSQTGLPETQYF.